These T cell receptor beta chains were read from a single sample in a study of patients and donors after allogeneic stem cell transplantation. A single record per CDR3 protein comes from TCRdb applying MiXCR to the RT-PCR reads. The data show some 960,000 distinct CDR3 sequences, roughly 18% seen once. Sequencing was done on a sample of blood, either unsorted or a sorted T cell fraction (not recorded which). The receptors were sampled from a human donor who was either an allogeneic HSCT recipient or a stem cell or donor lymphocyte infusion donor (not recorded which). It is not recorded whose cells these are; they may come from a transplant donor. CDR3s include the opening cysteine and the closing phenylalanine or tryptophan. The D gene is left open where the match is weak. The size of a clone is reported for some rows only, either as once, few or many, or as a class for expanded clones.

j_gene: TRBJ1-2
d_gene: .
v_gene: TRBV4-3
abundance: .
len: 17
CDR3aa: CASSQDWVRGASDGYTF
CDR3nt: TGCGCCAGCAGCCAAGATTGGGTTAGGGGCGCGAGCGATGGCTACACCTTC

j_gene: TRBJ2-3
d_gene: TRBD2
v_gene: TRBV27
abundance: few
len: 15
CDR3aa: CASSLWGTSVDTQYF
CDR3nt: TGTGCCAGCAGTTTATGGGGGACTAGTGTAGATACGCAGTATTTT

j_gene: TRBJ1-3
d_gene: .
v_gene: TRBV12-3/TRBV12-4
abundance: .
len: 17
CDR3aa: CASSLVRQVLSGNTIYF
CDR3nt: TGTGCCAGCAGTTTGGTGCGGCAGGTTCTCTCTGGAAACACCATATATTTT

j_gene: TRBJ2-1
d_gene: .
v_gene: TRBV2
abundance: few
len: 13
CDR3aa: CASSEAELAEQFF
CDR3nt: TGTGCCAGCAGTGAAGCCGAACTAGCAGAGCAGTTCTTC

j_gene: TRBJ2-7
d_gene: .
v_gene: TRBV11-2
abundance: .
len: 15
CDR3aa: CASSQAGGPAYEQYF
CDR3nt: TGTGCCAGCAGCCAGGCCGGCGGACCGGCCTACGAGCAGTACTTC

j_gene: TRBJ2-5
d_gene: .
v_gene: TRBV12-3/TRBV12-4
abundance: .
len: 13
CDR3aa: CASEGLKQETQYF
CDR3nt: TGTGCCAGCGAAGGACTCAAACAAGAGACCCAGTACTTC

j_gene: TRBJ1-3
d_gene: .
v_gene: TRBV20-1
abundance: .
len: 13
CDR3aa: CSASPPGGNTIYF
CDR3nt: TGCAGTGCTAGCCCACCCGGGGGAAACACCATATATTTT

j_gene: TRBJ2-7
d_gene: .
v_gene: TRBV27
abundance: few
len: 14
CDR3aa: CASSLMAEAYEQYF
CDR3nt: TGTGCCAGCAGTTTAATGGCAGAAGCCTACGAGCAGTACTTC

j_gene: TRBJ1-1
d_gene: .
v_gene: TRBV9
abundance: .
len: 16
CDR3aa: CASSVATESPVTEAFF
CDR3nt: TGTGCCAGCAGCGTAGCTACCGAAAGCCCCGTCACTGAAGCTTTCTTT

j_gene: TRBJ2-1
d_gene: TRBD1
v_gene: TRBV20-1
abundance: few
len: 15
CDR3aa: CSARDMDRGTAEQFF
CDR3nt: TGCAGTGCTAGAGATATGGACAGGGGGACCGCTGAGCAGTTCTTC

j_gene: TRBJ1-2
d_gene: .
v_gene: TRBV29-1
abundance: .
len: 12
CDR3aa: CSVSQGNRGYTF
CDR3nt: TGCAGCGTGTCACAGGGTAATCGTGGCTACACCTTC

j_gene: TRBJ1-1
d_gene: .
v_gene: TRBV7-3
abundance: .
len: 13
CDR3aa: CASSLSVPTEAFF
CDR3nt: TGTGCCAGCAGCCTCTCCGTCCCGACTGAAGCTTTCTTT

j_gene: TRBJ1-1
d_gene: .
v_gene: TRBV5-1
abundance: .
len: 14
CDR3aa: CASSSGGVGRRAFF
CDR3nt: TGCGCCAGCAGCTCCGGAGGGGTCGGCAGGCGAGCTTTCTTT

j_gene: TRBJ2-7
d_gene: TRBD1
v_gene: TRBV18
abundance: many
len: 14
CDR3aa: CASSPRDRGHEQYF
CDR3nt: TGTGCCAGCTCACCCCGGGACAGGGGACACGAGCAGTACTTC

j_gene: TRBJ1-2
d_gene: .
v_gene: TRBV6-5
abundance: .
len: 14
CDR3aa: CASSYSRRHNGYTF
CDR3nt: TGTGCCAGCAGTTACTCGCGTCGGCACAATGGCTACACCTTC

j_gene: TRBJ2-3
d_gene: TRBD2
v_gene: TRBV20-1
abundance: .
len: 15
CDR3aa: CSARRLAGAGDTQYF
CDR3nt: TGCAGTGCTAGACGACTAGCGGGAGCGGGAGATACGCAGTATTTT

j_gene: TRBJ1-2
d_gene: TRBD1
v_gene: TRBV20-1
abundance: .
len: 12
CDR3aa: CSAPGQGDRYTF
CDR3nt: TGCAGTGCTCCGGGACAGGGGGATCGCTACACCTTC

j_gene: TRBJ2-2
d_gene: .
v_gene: TRBV18
abundance: .
len: 15
CDR3aa: CASSPGHSNTGELFF
CDR3nt: TGTGCCAGCTCACCGGGGCATTCGAACACCGGGGAGCTGTTTTTT

j_gene: TRBJ2-1
d_gene: .
v_gene: TRBV4-3
abundance: few
len: 14
CDR3aa: CASSPERGVNEQFF
CDR3nt: TGCGCCAGCAGCCCAGAACGGGGAGTCAATGAGCAGTTCTTC

j_gene: TRBJ1-5
d_gene: .
v_gene: TRBV29-1
abundance: many
len: 13
CDR3aa: CSVVGDFGQPQHF
CDR3nt: TGCAGCGTTGTGGGGGACTTCGGTCAGCCCCAGCATTTT

j_gene: TRBJ2-1
d_gene: TRBD2
v_gene: TRBV30
abundance: .
len: 13
CDR3aa: CAWDSGSHGEQFF
CDR3nt: TGTGCCTGGGATAGCGGGAGTCACGGTGAGCAGTTCTTC

j_gene: TRBJ2-3
d_gene: .
v_gene: TRBV4-1
abundance: few
len: 15
CDR3aa: CASSLNSGGTDTQYF
CDR3nt: TGCGCCAGCAGCCTTAACTCCGGGGGTACAGATACGCAGTATTTT

j_gene: TRBJ2-1
d_gene: .
v_gene: TRBV6-2/TRBV6-3
abundance: .
len: 13
CDR3aa: CASRQISYNEQFF
CDR3nt: TGTGCCAGCAGACAGATCTCCTACAATGAGCAGTTCTTC

j_gene: TRBJ2-5
d_gene: .
v_gene: TRBV29-1
abundance: .
len: 12
CDR3aa: CSVGGTFETQYF
CDR3nt: TGCAGCGTTGGAGGGACGTTTGAGACCCAGTACTTC

j_gene: TRBJ2-1
d_gene: .
v_gene: TRBV20-1
abundance: .
len: 14
CDR3aa: CSALRGSFDNEQFF
CDR3nt: TGCAGTGCTCTAAGGGGTAGTTTCGACAATGAGCAGTTCTTC

j_gene: TRBJ2-4
d_gene: .
v_gene: TRBV7-2
abundance: many
len: 14
CDR3aa: CASSPGTYKNIQYF
CDR3nt: TGTGCCAGCAGCCCCGGGACCTACAAAAACATTCAGTACTTC